The clone carrying this T cell receptor beta chain was counted only a few times. Its specificity is not known. The germline gives CDR1 MNHNY, CDR2 SVGAGI (reference sequence). V lost 6 bases and J 4 bases, leaving 19 bases between the germline ends. The CDR3 is 16 residues long. The sample originates from a study of cytomegalovirus exposure and HLA in healthy donors. Findings and caveats of the study: In a later analysis, specific HLA alleles were associated with over 15,000 TCR beta sequences at a 0.05 false discovery rate.

Primers for the PCR totalled 60 Vbeta and 13 Jbeta. The protocol was immunoSEQ multiplex PCR, while the TCRdb copy is restricted to in-frame clones and leaves out a portion. The sample holds 120,000 or so clones, about 10% seen once. The specimen was PBMCs. The sequence was obtained from a young woman in good health and CMV-seropositive. The chain has TRBV6-6 and TRBJ2-1, with D hard to call. Here the CDR3 reads CASSPLSAAQYNEQFF. CDR3 DNA sequence: TGTGCCAGCAGCCCCCTGAGTGCGGCCCAATACAATGAGCAGTTCTTC.